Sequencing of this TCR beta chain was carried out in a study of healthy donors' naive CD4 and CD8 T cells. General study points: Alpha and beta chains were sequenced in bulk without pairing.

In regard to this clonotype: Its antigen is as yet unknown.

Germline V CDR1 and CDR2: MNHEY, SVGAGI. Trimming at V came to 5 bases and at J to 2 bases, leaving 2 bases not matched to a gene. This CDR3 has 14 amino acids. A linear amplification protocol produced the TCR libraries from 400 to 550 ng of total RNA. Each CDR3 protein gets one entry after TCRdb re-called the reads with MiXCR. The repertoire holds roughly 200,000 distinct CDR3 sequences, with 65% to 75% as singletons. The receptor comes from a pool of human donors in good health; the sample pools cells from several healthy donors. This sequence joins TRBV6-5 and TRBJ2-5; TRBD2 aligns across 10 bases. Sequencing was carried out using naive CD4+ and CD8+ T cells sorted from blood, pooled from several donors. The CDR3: CASSEGLAQETQYF. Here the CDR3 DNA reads TGTGCCAGCAGTGAGGGACTAGCGCAAGAGACCCAGTACTTC.